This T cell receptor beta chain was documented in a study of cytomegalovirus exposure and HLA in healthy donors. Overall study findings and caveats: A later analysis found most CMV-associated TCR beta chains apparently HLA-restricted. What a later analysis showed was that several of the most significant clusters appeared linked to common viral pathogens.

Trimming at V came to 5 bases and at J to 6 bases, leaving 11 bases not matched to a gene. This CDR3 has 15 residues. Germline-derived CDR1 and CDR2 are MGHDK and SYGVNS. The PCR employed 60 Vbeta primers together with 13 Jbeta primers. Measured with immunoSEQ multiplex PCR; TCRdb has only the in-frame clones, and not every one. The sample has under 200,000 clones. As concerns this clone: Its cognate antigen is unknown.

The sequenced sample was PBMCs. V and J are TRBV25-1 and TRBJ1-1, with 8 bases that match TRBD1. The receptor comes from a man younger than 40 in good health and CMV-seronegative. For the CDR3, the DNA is TGTGCCAGCAGTATTCCGGGACAGGAGACGGCTGAAGCTTTCTTT. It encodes CASSIPGQETAEAFF.